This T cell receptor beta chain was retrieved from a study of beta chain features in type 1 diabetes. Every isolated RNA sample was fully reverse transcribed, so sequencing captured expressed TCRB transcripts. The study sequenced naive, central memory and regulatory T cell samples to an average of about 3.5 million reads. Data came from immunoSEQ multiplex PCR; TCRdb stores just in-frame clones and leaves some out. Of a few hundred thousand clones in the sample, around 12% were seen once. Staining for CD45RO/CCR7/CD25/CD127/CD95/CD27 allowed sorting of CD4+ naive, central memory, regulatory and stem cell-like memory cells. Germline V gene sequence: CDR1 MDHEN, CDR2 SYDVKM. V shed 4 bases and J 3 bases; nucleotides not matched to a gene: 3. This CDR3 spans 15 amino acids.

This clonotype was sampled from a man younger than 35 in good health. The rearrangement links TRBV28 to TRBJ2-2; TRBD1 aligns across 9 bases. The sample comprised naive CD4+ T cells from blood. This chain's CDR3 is CASSWDRVDTGELFF. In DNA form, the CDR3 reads TGTGCCAGCAGTTGGGACAGGGTGGACACCGGGGAGCTGTTTTTT.